What follows is one TCR beta chain and its context. Antigen: not known. PCR was performed a second time for about 7 to 11 cycles using a sample-barcoded 5' primer and a J-beta primer mix. Every cDNA molecule bore a tag from a template-switch adaptor containing 12 random nucleotides. TCRdb called the 5' RACE reads again in MiXCR, with one record for every CDR3 protein. The profile covers more than 650,000 distinct CDR3 sequences, with 20% to 25% appearing a single time and around 21% taken by the ten largest. This sample was taken from a study of blood T cells in healthy people across ages. Broader study findings: Diversity of TCR beta per million T cells declined in a roughly linear way with age.

Sample donors were healthy Caucasian individuals that came from Russia, aged about 6 to 100. PBMCs were isolated at a quantity of at least 6.5 million per sample. The sample was blood. The receptor was isolated from a man in his sixties or seventies in good health.

The CDR3 is CASSSWTSGRSDEQFF. In nucleotides, the CDR3 is TGTGCCAGCAGTTCCTGGACTAGCGGGAGGTCGGATGAGCAGTTCTTC. This chain joins TRBV6-5 and TRBJ2-5, with 14 bases aligning to TRBD2. The J call is uncertain, as TRBJ2-1 better fits the DNA end. Germline CDR1 MNHEY, CDR2 SVGAGI. The CDR3 totals 16 residues.